The rows below give T cell receptor beta chains drawn from one sample of a study of blood T cell repertoires in COVID-19. Only in-frame clones appear in the TCRdb table, and some are missing; sequencing was by immunoSEQ multiplex PCR. Among a few hundred thousand clones listed, under 85% were seen once. Source material: peripheral blood. The receptor source for this set is a woman aged 25 to 39 with COVID-19, enrolled during active disease. The CDR3 runs from the conserved cysteine through the conserved F or W. Each record gives: D gene, J gene, clone size, V gene, CDR3 DNA, CDR3 protein. D genes are given only for firm matches. Clone size appears in some rows only: once, few, many, or a class for an expanded clone.

. | TRBJ2-7 | . | TRBV9 | TGTGCCAGCAGCCTCCAGGGGCACGAATCCTACGAGCAGTACTTC | CASSLQGHESYEQYF
. | TRBJ1-4 | few | TRBV28 | TGTGCCAGCAGTTTCGCGGGGGGATCCGGGGTCACTAATGAAAAACTGTTTTTT | CASSFAGGSGVTNEKLFF
. | TRBJ1-2 | . | TRBV12-3/TRBV12-4 | TGTGCCAGCAGTTTAGACAGTGCGGGGGGCTACACCTTC | CASSLDSAGGYTF
. | TRBJ1-2 | . | TRBV2 | TGTGCCAGCAAGCATCCAGGGGCGATCTATGGCTACACCTTC | CASKHPGAIYGYTF
TRBD1 | TRBJ2-1 | . | TRBV14 | TGTGCCAGCAGCCACCCCGGGACAGGGGAGGGTGATGAGCAGTTCTTC | CASSHPGTGEGDEQFF
. | TRBJ1-1 | . | TRBV21-1 | TGTGCCAGCAGCGACATAGGCAGGGGGCGTTGGACTGAAGCTTTCTTT | CASSDIGRGRWTEAFF
TRBD1 | TRBJ2-4 | . | TRBV9 | TGTGCCAGCAGCGCCGGACAGGGGGAATTCGGAGTTCAGTACTTC | CASSAGQGEFGVQYF
. | TRBJ2-1 | . | TRBV24-1 | TGTGCCACCAGTGATCCGGGGGACGTGGCGGGGCAGTTCTTC | CATSDPGDVAGQFF
. | TRBJ2-1 | . | TRBV9 | TGTGCCAGCAGCGTAGCCTCTGGGAGTGGACCCTACAATGAGCAGTTCTTC | CASSVASGSGPYNEQFF
. | TRBJ2-4 | few | TRBV28 | TGTGCCAGCAGTGGTTCCGGGTCTCTCAAAAACATTCAGTACTTC | CASSGSGSLKNIQYF
. | TRBJ1-1 | . | TRBV5-6 | TGTGCCAGCAGCTTGAATCAGGGGACTATGAACACTGAAGCTTTCTTT | CASSLNQGTMNTEAFF
. | TRBJ1-1 | . | TRBV4-3 | TGCGCCAGCAGCCAAGAACAGGACACTGAAGCTTTCTTT | CASSQEQDTEAFF
. | TRBJ1-5 | . | TRBV6-5 | TGTGCCAGCATGATGGCAGGCAATCAGCCCCAGCATTTT | CASMMAGNQPQHF
TRBD1 | TRBJ1-6 | . | TRBV4-3 | TGCGCCAGCAGCCAGGGACAGATTATTTCACCCCTCCACTTT | CASSQGQIISPLHF
. | TRBJ2-5 | . | TRBV2 | TGTGCCAGCAGTGACTCCAGGGGAACGGGGACCCAGTACTTC | CASSDSRGTGTQYF
. | TRBJ2-3 | . | TRBV7-8 | TGTGCCAGCAGCCTAGACAGGTTACGCACAGATACGCAGTATTTT | CASSLDRLRTDTQYF
TRBD2 | TRBJ2-7 | . | TRBV19 | TGTGCCAGTAGTAGGTGGGAGGGCCTTTACTACGAGCAGTACTTC | CASSRWEGLYYEQYF
. | TRBJ1-2 | . | TRBV19 | TGTGCCAGTAGTATCGGTAGGGGACTTAACTATGGCTACACCTTC | CASSIGRGLNYGYTF
. | TRBJ1-1 | once | TRBV9 | TGTGCCAGCAGCGTAGGCCTCGGAGAGGGTTTGAACACTGAAGCTTTCTTT | CASSVGLGEGLNTEAFF
. | TRBJ2-2 | few | TRBV19 | TGTGCCAGTAGTATAGCTAGCACCTTGGGGACCGGGGAGCTGTTTTTT | CASSIASTLGTGELFF
. | TRBJ2-2 | . | TRBV6-5 | TGTGCCAGCAGAGGGACACGGCTTACCGGGGAGCTGTTTTTT | CASRGTRLTGELFF
. | TRBJ2-5 | . | TRBV5-1 | TGCGCCAGCAGCTTGGCCCGGGAAGAGACCCAGTACTTC | CASSLAREETQYF
. | TRBJ2-1 | . | TRBV10-3 | TGTGCCATCAGGGCGGACAGCCACAATGAGCAGTTCTTC | CAIRADSHNEQFF
. | TRBJ2-5 | . | TRBV2 | TGTGCCAGCCGTGCGGGCGGGGGCGCGATGGAGACCCAGTACTTC | CASRAGGGAMETQYF
TRBD2 | TRBJ2-7 | . | TRBV7-2 | TGTGCCAGCAGCTTAGTGACTAGCGGGGGGGCCTACGAGCAGTACTTC | CASSLVTSGGAYEQYF
. | TRBJ2-2 | . | TRBV24-1 | TGTGCCACCAGTGATTTGAAGGGACAGAACACCGGGGAGCTGTTTTTT | CATSDLKGQNTGELFF
. | TRBJ2-5 | . | TRBV19 | TGTGCCAGTAGTATTGACTACAGAGAGACCCAGTACTTC | CASSIDYRETQYF
. | TRBJ2-7 | . | TRBV6-2/TRBV6-3 | TGTGCCAGCAGCCCACAGGGTTCCCTCTACGAGCAGTACTTC | CASSPQGSLYEQYF
TRBD1 | TRBJ1-6 | few | TRBV5-5 | TGTGCCAGCAGCTTAGGGGGCTGGAGCTCCTATAATTCACCCCTCCACTTT | CASSLGGWSSYNSPLHF
. | TRBJ1-5 | once | TRBV9 | TGTGCCAGCAGCGTGGGGCAGGGCAATCAGCCCCAGCATTTT | CASSVGQGNQPQHF
. | TRBJ2-7 | . | TRBV13 | TGTGCCAGCAGCTTAAGGGGTCCCTACGAGCAGTACTTC | CASSLRGPYEQYF
. | TRBJ2-7 | . | TRBV27 | TGTGCCAGCAGCTTAGGACAGATCCCCTACGAGCAGTACTTC | CASSLGQIPYEQYF
. | TRBJ2-1 | . | TRBV9 | TGTGCCAGCAGCGTAGAGGGGGGGAACTACAATGAGCAGTTCTTC | CASSVEGGNYNEQFF
TRBD1 | TRBJ2-1 | . | TRBV28 | TGTGCCAGCAGTGGACAGGGGCCCTACAATGAGCAGTTCTTC | CASSGQGPYNEQFF
. | TRBJ2-7 | once | TRBV18 | TGTGCCAGCTCACCATGGGGGGAAACCTACGAGCAGTACTTC | CASSPWGETYEQYF
. | TRBJ1-6 | . | TRBV2 | TGTGCCAGCAGGGGGGGTAGCTCCTATAATTCACCCCTCCACTTT | CASRGGSSYNSPLHF
. | TRBJ2-7 | . | TRBV14 | . | CASSQEIMVGQGATLYF
TRBD1 | TRBJ2-3 | . | TRBV19 | TGTGCCAGTAGTATAATGGGGGGACAGGGTTCAAATACGCAGTATTTT | CASSIMGGQGSNTQYF
. | TRBJ2-3 | . | TRBV9 | TGTGCCAGCAGCGTAGAGGGGGATACGCAGTATTTT | CASSVEGDTQYF
TRBD1 | TRBJ2-7 | once | TRBV25-1 | TGTGCCAGCTCCAGACAGGGGGCGTTTTACGAGCAGTACTTC | CASSRQGAFYEQYF
. | TRBJ2-7 | . | TRBV5-4 | TGTGCCAGCAGCCACCCCTCGGGGTCCTACGAGCAGTACTTC | CASSHPSGSYEQYF
. | TRBJ2-1 | . | TRBV2 | TGTGCCAGCAGTGAACGAGAGACATACAATGAGCAGTTCTTC | CASSERETYNEQFF
. | TRBJ1-3 | . | TRBV9 | TGTGCCAGCAGCTTGGAACCGGGACTCCTCTCTGGAAACACCATATATTTT | CASSLEPGLLSGNTIYF
. | TRBJ1-6 | . | TRBV19 | TGTGCCAGCAGCATTAGGGACATAAGCTCCTATAATTCACCCCTCCACTTT | CASSIRDISSYNSPLHF
TRBD2 | TRBJ2-7 | . | TRBV14 | TGTGCCAGCAGCCAGGGAGTAGCGGGATACTACGAGCAGTACTTC | CASSQGVAGYYEQYF
. | TRBJ2-7 | few | TRBV5-1 | TGCGCCAGCACCGACATCCACTACGAGCAGTACTTC | CASTDIHYEQYF
. | TRBJ1-1 | few | TRBV5-1 | TGCGCCAGCAGCTTGGGACAGACTGAAGCTTTCTTT | CASSLGQTEAFF
TRBD2 | TRBJ2-3 | . | TRBV5-4 | TGTGCCAGCAGCGCGGGGACTAGCGGGGGCGATACGCAGTATTTT | CASSAGTSGGDTQYF